The entry below describes one T cell receptor (beta chain). Antigen: not known. CD45RO negativity and positive selection for CCR7 defined naive CD8 cells, a population that excluded terminally differentiated effector memory CD45RA+ cells. The assay was immunoSEQ multiplex PCR, and TCRdb's table has in-frame clones only and misses some. The table lists about 2.2 million clones, 93% of them singletons. This specimen belongs to a study of shared clonotypes between healthy human individuals. Broader study findings: The study generally estimated greater richness for naive than memory subsets. Few donors limited the genetic and exposure-history diversity represented. Clonotypes that were shared across a handful of donors made up approximately 5.1% of naive CD4 clonotypes. An effect of sequencing depth on clonotype sharing among donors was expected.

The receptor's source is a man aged 18 to 30 in good health. Some clones in this sample may be carry-over from other donors' samples. Sequenced: naive CD8+ T cells from PBMCs.

The CDR3 DNA follows: TGTGCCAGCAGTCACAGGGGTGGTGAAAAACTGTTTTTT. Protein product: CASSHRGGEKLFF. The chain has TRBV28 and TRBJ1-4; the match to TRBD1 covers 7 bases. Per the germline V gene, CDR1 is MDHEN and CDR2 is SYDVKM. The CDR3 is 13 amino acids. Trimming took 5 bases from V and 7 from J; bases not matched to a gene: 4.